This T cell receptor beta chain was captured in a study of T cells in Graves' hyperthyroidism and ophthalmopathy. CDR1 is SGHRS, CDR2 YFSETQ, per germline. Between the trimmed V and J ends, which lost 0 bases and 8 bases, there was a span of 9 bases. The CDR3 has 14 residues. There were TCR beta CDR3 regions amplified from RNA transcripts. The HTBI primer set served for first-round RT-PCR of the TCR CDR3. TCRdb re-called the multiplex PCR reads through MiXCR, storing one row per CDR3 protein. The data hold around 580,000 distinct CDR3 sequences, with approximately 15% observed a single time. Regarding the study as a whole: Ophthalmopathy, as predicted by the model, came a median around 6.7 months after the prediction. Within blood appeared most thyroid clonotypes that had expanded above 0.001.

This clonotype came up a few times. Its target is unknown. The study excluded patients with uncontrolled infection, other autoimmune disease, pregnancy or lactation. Diagnosis relied on clinical symptoms, serum thyroxine and TRAb, thyroid ultrasound and orbital computed tomography. This rearrangement joins TRBV5-1 to TRBJ1-6; no firm D call. Sequencing used blood. The receptor's source is a young woman with Graves' hyperthyroidism. The DNA of the CDR3 is TGCGCCAGCAGCTTGGTTTCTATGGATTCACCCCTCCACTTT. Protein: CASSLVSMDSPLHF.